Following are 32 T cell receptor beta chains from one sample sequenced in a study of T cells in Graves' hyperthyroidism and ophthalmopathy. Regions amplified from RNA transcripts were the TCR beta CDR3 regions. First-round RT-PCR of the TCR CDR3 relied on the HTBI primer set. TCRdb processed the multiplex PCR reads anew with MiXCR; each CDR3 protein has one entry. The sample includes a few hundred thousand distinct CDR3 sequences, under 20% of them seen just once. The sequencing input was blood. All receptors come from a woman between 18 and 29 years old with Graves' ophthalmopathy.

This clonotype was detected ten times or more. The chain links TRBV15 to TRBJ2-3; possibly TRBD1 for D (6 bases). With 2 bases removed from V and 0 bases from J, the gap between germline ends came to 9 bases. Germline lookup yields CDR1 LNHNV and CDR2 YYDKDF (reference sequence). The length of the CDR3 is 15 residues. In DNA form, the CDR3 reads TGTGCCACCAGCAGAATAGACAGGAGCACAGATACGCAGTATTTT. This translates into CATSRIDRSTDTQYF.

This clonotype was seen many times. The chain couples TRBV29-1 to TRBJ1-1, with D possibly being TRBD1 (5 bases). The CDR3 is made up of 15 amino acids. Germline lookup yields CDR1 SQVTM and CDR2 ANQGSEA. CDR3 sequence reads: CRVPARDGGNTEAFF. The CDR3 coding sequence is TGCAGAGTGCCGGCGAGGGACGGAGGGAACACTGAAGCTTTCTTT.

There are many counts of this clonotype. The genes are TRBV28 and TRBJ1-1, with D possibly being TRBD1 (5 bases). Germline V CDR1 and CDR2: MDHEN, SYDVKM. Deletions cut 1 base from V and 6 bases from J, with 21 bases between. The CDR3 totals 17 residues. The CDR3 region has the DNA TGTGCCAGCAGTTTATCGATCAGTCAGGGAGAAAGGCCTGAAGCTTTCTTT. This sequence encodes CASSLSISQGERPEAFF. Full variable domain (remainder filled in from reference TRBV28 and TRBJ1-1): DVKVTQSSRYLVKRTGEKVFLECVQDMDHENMFWYRQDPGLGLRLIYFSYDVKMKEKGDIPEGYSVSREKKERFSLILESASTNQTSMYLCASSLSISQGERPEAFFGQGTRLTVV.

The chain is built from TRBV5-1 and TRBJ2-7; 9 positions match TRBD2. V shed 4 bases and J 6 bases; nucleotides not matched to a gene: 5. The CDR3 consists of 13 residues. The germline CDR1 and CDR2 sequences are SGHRS and YFSETQ. CDR3 residues: CASSPGLALEQYF. CDR3 nucleotides: TGCGCCAGCAGCCCTGGACTAGCGCTCGAGCAGTACTTC.

About this clonotype: A much bigger clone sits one base away, suggesting this may be a read error. The gene calls are TRBV7-2 and TRBJ1-1, with 8 bases fitting TRBD1. This CDR3 comprises 16 residues. V shed 4 bases and J 1 base; nucleotides not matched to a gene: 8. The germline V gene has CDR1 SGHTA and CDR2 FQGNSA. The CDR3 loop is CASSSGQVGPNTEAFF. The DNA of the CDR3 is TGTGCCAGCAGCTCGGGACAGGTAGGCCCGAACACTGAAGCTTTCTTT. The full variable domain, in which reference TRBV7-2 and TRBJ1-1 provide the parts outside the CDR3, is GAGVSQSPSNKVTEKGKDVELRCDPISGHTALYWYRQSLGQGLEFLIYFQGNSAPDKSGLPSDRFSAERTGGSVSTLTIQRTQQEDSAVYLCASSSGQVGPNTEAFFGQGTRLTVV.

This chain's CDR3 is CASSPGTVAEAFF. CDR3 coding DNA: TGCGCCAGCAGTCCCGGGACAGTTGCTGAAGCTTTCTTT. The gene calls are TRBV10-1 and TRBJ1-1; 7 bases map to TRBD1. Germline V lookup: CDR1 WNHNN, CDR2 SYGVQD (reference sequence). This CDR3 comprises 13 residues. The J segment lost 6 bases and the V segment lost 5 bases, leaving 6 bases of the junction unmatched.

Notes on this clonotype: A read error is possible here, since a much larger clone lies one base away. The gene calls are TRBV13 and TRBJ2-3; perhaps D is TRBD1 or TRBD2 (6 bases each). CDR1 is PRHDT, CDR2 FYEKMQ, per germline (reference sequence). This CDR3 has 16 amino acids. V shed 5 bases and J shed 0 bases, with 15 bases lying between them. The CDR3 here is CASSLTEGVSTDTQYF. In nucleotides, the CDR3 is TGTGCCAGCAGCCTTACGGAGGGGGTCAGCACAGATACGCAGTATTTT.

This clonotype was picked up many times. The chain is built from TRBV20-1 and TRBJ1-4; D remains ambiguous. V dropped 3 bases and J dropped 1 base, with 15 bases sitting between them. Germline V gene sequence: CDR1 DFQATT, CDR2 SNEGSKA (reference sequence). This CDR3 region has 16 residues. For the CDR3, the DNA is TGCAGTGCTAGTACACCGGTCGGGCTAACTAATGAAAAACTGTTTTTT. Protein product: CSASTPVGLTNEKLFF.

This clonotype was counted only a few times. This chain uses TRBV7-9 with TRBJ2-1; D not certain. The CDR3 consists of 12 residues. CDR1 is SEHNR, CDR2 FQNEAQ, per germline (reference sequence). V was cut by 5 bases and J by 8 bases, with 10 bases left in between. The CDR3 region is CASSPPSYEQFF. As DNA, the CDR3 is TGTGCCAGCAGCCCCCCGAGCTATGAGCAGTTCTTC.

This clonotype was detected only a few times. The J gene is TRBJ1-3, the V gene TRBV20-1; D gene unclear. V lost 6 bases, J lost 2 bases, and 14 bases lay in between. Germline-derived CDR1 and CDR2 are DFQATT and SNEGSKA (reference sequence). CDR3 length: 14 residues. The CDR3 bases are TGCAGTGCGGATGCTAGGGTAACTGGAAACACCATATATTTT. It is translated as CSADARVTGNTIYF.

In regard to this clonotype: A much larger clone differs by one base, so this may be a read error. This chain joins TRBV13 and TRBJ2-7; the D is unclear. CDR1 and CDR2 (germline): PRHDT, FYEKMQ (reference sequence). The CDR3 length is 15 residues. V shed 5 bases and J shed 4 bases, with 18 bases lying between them. The CDR3 region is CASSPSGPASYEQYF. The CDR3 DNA follows: TGTGCCAGCAGCCCTTCCGGGCCAGCTTCTTACGAGCAGTACTTC.

This clonotype was picked up many times. The J gene is TRBJ1-5, the V gene TRBV28; 8 nucleotides agree with TRBD1. Germline V gene data show CDR1 as MDHEN and CDR2 as SYDVKM. With V trimmed by 3 bases and J by 6 bases, 4 bases remained unmatched. The CDR3 runs to 14 residues. Here the CDR3 reads CASSLGQASQPQHF. The CDR3 DNA follows: TGTGCCAGCAGTTTGGGACAGGCTAGTCAGCCCCAGCATTTT.

The chain combines TRBV7-9 with TRBJ2-3, with D maybe TRBD1 (5 bases). The DNA end is a closer match to TRBJ1-5, so the J assignment may be wrong. The CDR3 contains 19 residues. Germline V lookup: CDR1 SEHNR, CDR2 FQNEAQ (reference sequence). The CDR3 protein is CASSLGAGLAGPPTDTQHF. The CDR3 nucleotides are TGTGCCAGCAGCTTAGGGGCGGGACTAGCGGGGCCTCCCACAGATACGCAGCATTTT.

This clonotype was observed at least ten times. J is TRBJ1-1 and V is TRBV12-3 or TRBV12-4, with 9 nucleotides matching TRBD1. The CDR3 is 14 residues long. J gave up 9 bases and V 1 base, and 6 bases lay outside the gene matches. This CDR3 is CASSLVDRGGKAFF. CDR3 nucleotide sequence: TGTGCCAGCAGTTTAGTTGACAGGGGGGGGAAAGCTTTCTTT.

This clonotype has at least ten counts. J is TRBJ1-5 and V is TRBV20-1, with D possibly TRBD1 on 5 matching bases. With 0 bases removed from V and 0 bases from J, the gap between germline ends came to 15 bases. Germline V CDR1 and CDR2: DFQATT, SNEGSKA (reference sequence). The CDR3 sequence is 17 residues long. The CDR3 spells CSARETGGFYSNQPQHF. DNA for the CDR3: TGCAGTGCTAGAGAGACGGGGGGGTTTTATAGCAATCAGCCCCAGCATTTT.

This clonotype was detected many times. The rearrangement joins TRBV28 to TRBJ1-2, with D perhaps TRBD1 (6 bases). The V gene lost 5 bases and the J gene lost 6 bases, with 10 bases spanning the gap. The CDR3 is 12 residues long. The germline V gene has CDR1 MDHEN and CDR2 SYDVKM. The CDR3 DNA follows: TGTGCCAGCAGTGGGACACTCCATGGCTACACCTTC. It codes for CASSGTLHGYTF.

This chain joins TRBV2 and TRBJ1-5; D unclear. Germline assignment: CDR1 SNHLY and CDR2 FYNNEI. Trimming removed 2 bases from V and 3 bases from J, with 17 bases in between. There are 17 residues in the CDR3. The CDR3 coding sequence is TGTGCCAGCAGTGAAATCGGGTTTCAAGGGCTCAATCAGCCCCAGCATTTT. This codes for CASSEIGFQGLNQPQHF.

CDR3 coding DNA: TGTGCCAGCAGTTTGATTGGGTGGACAGGGGGAAGCACTGAAGCTTTCTTT. Translating it yields CASSLIGWTGGSTEAFF. V gene TRBV28 combines with J gene TRBJ1-1; 10 bases agree with TRBD1. Trimming cost V 3 bases and J 4 bases; bases outside gene matches: 11. Germline CDR1 and CDR2: MDHEN and SYDVKM. CDR3 length: 17 amino acids.

This clonotype was seen many times. V and J are TRBV30 and TRBJ1-2, with D possibly matching TRBD1 (5 bases). Trimming took 4 bases from V and 4 from J, leaving 13 bases between them. The CDR3 is 13 residues long. Germline lookup yields CDR1 GTSNPN and CDR2 SVGIG (reference sequence). The CDR3 nucleotides read TGTGCCTGGAATCTGCAGGGTGCCTATGGCTACACCTTC. Protein: CAWNLQGAYGYTF.

Comment on this clonotype: A much bigger clone sits one base away, suggesting this may be a read error. This rearrangement joins TRBV27 to TRBJ1-5, with a weak D call TRBD1 (5 bases). Trimming removed 3 bases from V and 0 bases from J, with 12 bases in between. This CDR3 spans 16 amino acids. Germline V CDR1 and CDR2: MNHEY, SMNVEV (reference sequence). The CDR3 DNA reads TGTGCCAGCAGTTTCGGGGCAGTTTATAGCAATCAGCCCCAGCATTTT. Its protein product is CASSFGAVYSNQPQHF.

V and J are TRBV27 and TRBJ2-4; no firm D call. The ends were cut back, 3 bases at V and 9 bases at J, with 12 bases in the middle. From germline, CDR1 is MNHEY and CDR2 SMNVEV (reference sequence). This CDR3 comprises 13 residues. The CDR3, as DNA: TGTGCCAGCAGTTTGGAGACCCGAGGCATTCAGTACTTC. This sequence encodes CASSLETRGIQYF.

This clonotype has ten or more counts. CDR3 coding DNA: TGTGCCAGCAGCTTACACCGGGACAGGAGGGAGACCCAGTACTTC. Residues: CASSLHRDRRETQYF. This sequence joins TRBV7-9 and TRBJ2-5; 8 positions agree with TRBD1. The junction had 7 bases not matched to a gene; V was cut back by 2 bases and J by 5 bases. CDR3 size: 15 residues. CDR1 and CDR2 (germline): SEHNR, FQNEAQ (reference sequence).

In its sample, this clonotype was seen many times. The rearrangement uses TRBV20-1 and TRBJ2-7, with 8 bases lining up with TRBD2. Trimming took 3 bases from V and 1 from J; bases not matched to a gene: 5. Per germline, CDR1 DFQATT and CDR2 SNEGSKA (reference sequence). The CDR3 is made up of 14 amino acids. The DNA of the CDR3 is TGCAGTGCTAGTACTGCGGGAGGTTCCTACGAGCAGTACTTC. Residues: CSASTAGGSYEQYF.

The chain joins TRBV28 to TRBJ1-2; 12 bases line up with TRBD1. The CDR3 consists of 16 residues. The germline V gene has CDR1 MDHEN and CDR2 SYDVKM. With 4 bases clipped from V and 4 bases from J, the junction kept 7 bases outside the gene matches. The CDR3 region is CASSSPGQGAVYGYTF. The CDR3 region has the DNA TGTGCCAGCAGTTCGCCGGGACAGGGGGCCGTCTATGGCTACACCTTC.

The table lists this clonotype with a few counts. The chain joins TRBV6-1 to TRBJ1-1, with D possibly matching TRBD1 (5 bases). Germline CDR1 and CDR2: MNHNS and SASEGT. V lost 3 bases to trimming and J lost 2 bases, with 10 bases between them. The CDR3 is 14 amino acids. CDR3: CASSDRGANTEAFF. CDR3 sequence (DNA): TGTGCCAGCAGTGATAGGGGAGCCAACACTGAAGCTTTCTTT.

The sample holds many counts of this clonotype. The V call is TRBV2, the J call TRBJ2-4, with a weak D call TRBD1 (5 bases). This CDR3 contains 15 residues. The ends were cut back, 6 bases at V and 1 base at J, with 13 bases in the middle. Germline loops: CDR1 SNHLY, CDR2 FYNNEI. The CDR3 DNA reads TGTGCCAGCAGGGCAGAGACAGTCGCCAAAAACATTCAGTACTTC. Amino acid sequence: CASRAETVAKNIQYF.

This clonotype came up many times. V gene TRBV9 combines with J gene TRBJ2-1, with a possible D match to TRBD2 (5 bases). CDR3 length equals 15 residues. Germline CDR1 reads SGDLS; CDR2 reads YYNGEE. V lost 0 bases and J 6 bases, leaving 13 bases between the germline ends. CDR3: CASSVVGSTANEQFF. The CDR3 coding sequence is TGTGCCAGCAGCGTAGTTGGGAGTACCGCCAATGAGCAGTTCTTC.

This clonotype has only a few counts. This chain uses TRBV29-1 with TRBJ1-6, with 7 bases that match TRBD1. The ends lost 5 bases at V and 10 bases at J; junction bases unmatched: 5. Looked up from germline, CDR1 is SQVTM and CDR2 is ANQGSEA. The CDR3 sequence is 12 residues long. CDR3 sequence: CSVRTGDSPLHF. In DNA form, the CDR3 reads TGCAGCGTTCGCACAGGGGACTCACCCCTCCACTTT.

This clonotype was seen a few times. The chain has TRBV7-2 and TRBJ2-3, with D possibly being TRBD2 (5 bases). The V end was cut by 4 bases, the J end by 2 bases, with 10 bases between. This CDR3 spans 14 amino acids. Germline-derived CDR1 and CDR2 are SGHTA and FQGNSA. This CDR3 is CASSSLGDTDTQYF. Written as DNA, the CDR3 is TGTGCCAGCAGCTCGCTGGGAGACACAGATACGCAGTATTTT.

The V and J genes are TRBV29-1 and TRBJ2-1; 8 nucleotides align to TRBD2. The germline CDR1 and CDR2 sequences are SQVTM and ANQGSEA. The CDR3 is 14 residues long. Unmatched junction bases numbered 12, after V lost 5 bases and J lost 9 bases. CDR3 nucleotide sequence: TGCAGCGTTAACCCAACGGGAGGGGCAGGTGAGCAGTTCTTC. Protein product: CSVNPTGGAGEQFF.

This clonotype has at least ten counts. The gene calls are TRBV6-1 and TRBJ2-1; perhaps TRBD2 as D (5 bases). Germline lookup yields CDR1 MNHNS and CDR2 SASEGT. Trimming cost V 4 bases and J 1 base, with 8 bases left between them. The CDR3 spans 14 residues. The CDR3 coding sequence is TGTGCCAGCAGTGGAGGGAATTCCTACAATGAGCAGTTCTTC. Amino acid sequence: CASSGGNSYNEQFF.

This clonotype was observed a handful of times. V and J are TRBV9 and TRBJ1-6; D is undetermined. CDR3 length: 15 amino acids. Trimming removed 0 bases from V and 6 bases from J, with 10 bases in between. The germline CDR1 and CDR2 sequences are SGDLS and YYNGEE. CDR3: CASSVEGYGNSPLHF. Written as DNA, the CDR3 is TGTGCCAGCAGCGTAGAGGGTTATGGTAATTCACCCCTCCACTTT. Filled out from reference TRBV9 and TRBJ1-6, the complete variable domain reads DSGVTQTPKHLITATGQRVTLRCSPRSGDLSVYWYQQSLDQGLQFLIQYYNGEERAKGNILERFSAQQFPDLHSELNLSSLELGDSALYFCASSVEGYGNSPLHFGNGTRLTVT.